The present TCR beta chain was sequenced within a study of CD8 T cells in Susac syndrome. Findings and limits, study-wide: The CD4+ T cell repertoires that were profiled in Susac syndrome showed no clonal expansion.

Roughly 0.5 to 1 ug RNA was reverse transcribed with random hexamers. TCRdb reprocessed the immunoSEQ multiplex PCR reads via MiXCR and lists one record per CDR3 protein. The sample carries about 180,000 distinct CDR3 sequences, approximately 94% recorded once. Germline V lookup: CDR1 SGDLS, CDR2 YYNGEE. The V segment lost 3 bases and the J segment 4 bases; nucleotides outside the gene matches: 14. The CDR3 totals 17 residues. TEMRA cells were FACS-enriched, and CD8+ and CD4+ T cells were isolated negatively. Concerning this clonotype itself: The antigen is undetermined.

V is TRBV9 and J is TRBJ2-5; the match to TRBD2 covers 8 bases. The sequenced material came from CD4+ T cells from PBMCs. The origin of this receptor is a human donor with Susac syndrome. The CDR3 region is CASSEGRGGYPRETQYF. Here the CDR3 DNA reads TGTGCCAGCAGCGAGGGGCGCGGGGGGTATCCCAGAGAGACCCAGTACTTC.